The 25 T cell receptor beta chains presented below share a single source sample, sequenced in a study of blood T cells in healthy people across ages. Primed by a sample-barcoded 5' primer and a J-beta primer mix, a second PCR proceeded for about 6 to 12 cycles. In TCRdb, the 5' RACE reads were re-called with MiXCR into one record per CDR3 protein. The sample lists hundreds of thousands of distinct CDR3 sequences, 58% occurring once. Sequencing was performed on blood. Every receptor here comes from a man aged 30 to 45 in good health.

V usage is TRBV13 and J usage is TRBJ1-2; tentatively, D is TRBD1 (5 bases). Looked up from germline, CDR1 is PRHDT and CDR2 is FYEKMQ (reference sequence). Trimming removed 0 bases from V and 8 bases from J, with 16 bases in between. This CDR3 comprises 15 residues. CDR3 sequence: CASSLGQTTRDGYTF. CDR3 DNA: TGTGCCAGCAGCTTAGGCCAGACGACGCGGGACGGCTACACCTTC.

This chain links TRBV7-2 with TRBJ2-1; 7 bases match TRBD2. Per the germline V gene, CDR1 is SGHTA and CDR2 is FQGNSA. V dropped 0 bases and J dropped 13; count of bases not matched to a gene: 18. There are 17 residues in the CDR3. This CDR3 reads CASSLAGGSSGQETQFF. The CDR3 nucleotides are TGTGCCAGCAGCTTAGCGGGGGGGTCTAGCGGCCAAGAGACCCAGTTCTTC.

The V call is TRBV6-4, the J call TRBJ2-3; 9 positions match TRBD2. Germline assignment: CDR1 MRHNA and CDR2 SNTAGT. The CDR3 length is 16 residues. V dropped 0 bases and J dropped 4; count of bases not matched to a gene: 5. DNA of the CDR3: TGTGCCAGCAGTGACTCTCCGGGCGGGGGGGCAGATACGCAGTATTTT. Translating it yields CASSDSPGGGADTQYF.

The chain employs TRBV20-1 and TRBJ2-5, with a weak D call TRBD1 (6 bases). This CDR3 region has 12 residues. Germline V gives CDR1 DFQATT, CDR2 SNEGSKA (reference sequence). V lost 6 bases to trimming and J lost 5 bases, with 13 bases between them. The CDR3: CSAPGDSETQYF. CDR3 DNA sequence: TGCAGTGCCCCAGGGGATTCCGAGACCCAGTACTTC.

This clonotype has a handful of counts. The V call is TRBV4-3, the J call TRBJ2-1; 10 nucleotides align to TRBD1. The V segment lost 4 bases and the J segment 6 bases; nucleotides outside the gene matches: 3. Looked up from germline, CDR1 is LGHNA and CDR2 is YSLEER. The CDR3 extends over 14 amino acids. The DNA for the CDR3 is TGCGCCAGCAGCCGAGGGACAGGGGCCAATGAGCAGTTCTTC. Translating gives CASSRGTGANEQFF.

The V gene is TRBV20-1, the J gene TRBJ2-1; TRBD1 is a possible D gene (6 bases). V was cut by 5 bases and J by 10 bases, with 15 bases left in between. Germline CDR1 reads DFQATT; CDR2 reads SNEGSKA (reference sequence). This CDR3 contains 12 residues. CDR3 protein: CSAGRTVNEQFF. As DNA, the CDR3 is TGCAGTGCTGGAAGGACAGTAAACGAGCAGTTCTTC.

Only a few counts were recorded for this clonotype. The chain is built from TRBV4-1 and TRBJ2-3, with 8 bases matching TRBD1. From germline, CDR1 is MGHRA and CDR2 YSYEKL. This CDR3 contains 16 residues. V shed 0 bases and J 10 bases; nucleotides not matched to a gene: 12. In DNA form, the CDR3 reads TGCGCCAGCAGCCAAGATCTACCAGGGGGCCTCAAGCCGCAGTATTTT. This gives the protein CASSQDLPGGLKPQYF.

The CDR3 nucleotides read TGCAGTGCTAGTCAGGGTATCGCTGAAGCTTTCTTT. Amino acids: CSASQGIAEAFF. The rearrangement joins TRBV20-1 to TRBJ1-1; TRBD1 might be the D (5 bases). Germline V gives CDR1 DFQATT, CDR2 SNEGSKA (reference sequence). The CDR3 length is 12 residues. The V and J ends lost 3 bases and 6 bases respectively, with 11 bases between them.

The chain links TRBV6-2 or TRBV6-3 to TRBJ2-1; the D gene could be TRBD1 or TRBD2 (5 bases each). The CDR3 spans 13 residues. V was pared by 7 bases and J by 10 bases, with 17 bases between. CDR1 and CDR2 from the germline V gene are MNHEY and SVGEGT. CDR3 sequence (DNA): TGTGCCAGCACCCAGGGAGCTTACAGGGAGCAGTTCTTC. Amino acids: CASTQGAYREQFF.

V is TRBV20-1 and J is TRBJ2-1; TRBD1 is a possible D gene (6 bases). The CDR3 is made up of 14 amino acids. CDR1 is DFQATT, CDR2 SNEGSKA, per germline (reference sequence). V was pared by 1 base and J by 4 bases, with 11 bases between. CDR3 loop: CSARVWDTYNEQFF. CDR3 in DNA: TGCAGTGCTAGAGTATGGGACACATACAATGAGCAGTTCTTC.

The chain employs TRBV27 and TRBJ2-5; TRBD2 matches at 7 bases. CDR1 and CDR2 from the germline V gene are MNHEY and SMNVEV (reference sequence). V was clipped by 2 bases and J by 1 base; unmatched bases: 7. There are 16 residues in the CDR3. The CDR3 here is CASSLNGRGFQETQYF. CDR3 DNA sequence: TGTGCCAGCAGTTTAAATGGGAGGGGATTCCAAGAGACCCAGTACTTC.

The chain joins TRBV4-2 to TRBJ2-7, with D perhaps assigned TRBD1 or TRBD2 (6 bases each). The J call may be mistaken, given a closer DNA end match to TRBJ2-5. CDR3 size: 15 residues. Per germline, CDR1 LGHNA and CDR2 YNFKEQ. Here the CDR3 DNA reads TGTGCCAGCAGCAAAAAGAGGGGGGATAAAGAGACCCAGTACTTC. Its translation is CASSKKRGDKETQYF.

This clonotype was found a few times. The V gene is TRBV5-1, the J gene TRBJ2-1, with 14 bases matching TRBD2. V lost 5 bases, J lost 8 bases, and 6 bases stayed unmatched. Germline CDR1 is SGHRS and CDR2 is YFSETQ. The CDR3 sequence is 15 residues long. The DNA of the CDR3 is TGCGCCAGCAGTGGGACTAGCGGGAGAAAGGATGAGCAGTTCTTC. Translating gives CASSGTSGRKDEQFF. Supplemented by reference TRBV5-1 and TRBJ2-1, the full variable domain reads KAGVTQTPRYLIKTRGQQVTLSCSPISGHRSVSWYQQTPGQGLQFLFEYFSETQRNKGNFPGRFSGRQFSNSRSEMNVSTLELGDSALYLCASSGTSGRKDEQFFGPGTRLTVL.

This rearrangement joins TRBV20-1 to TRBJ2-5, with 12 positions matching TRBD2. This CDR3 spans 18 amino acids. After removal of 1 base from V and 1 base from J, the junction contained 10 bases not matched to a gene. Germline CDR1 and CDR2: DFQATT and SNEGSKA (reference sequence). In DNA form, the CDR3 reads TGCAGTGCTAGAGCGATACATCCGGGACTAGCGGGCCAAGAGACCCAGTACTTC. Its translation: CSARAIHPGLAGQETQYF.

This clonotype was seen a handful of times. This chain uses TRBV5-1 with TRBJ2-1; no firm D call. The V gene's germline CDR1 is SGHRS and CDR2 YFSETQ. The V end was cut by 4 bases, the J end by 5 bases, with 4 bases between. The CDR3 runs to 11 residues. The CDR3 sequence: CASSQHNEQFF. Written as DNA, the CDR3 is TGCGCCAGCAGCCAACACAATGAGCAGTTCTTC.

This clonotype was seen only once. The chain combines TRBV12-5 with TRBJ2-3; the D call may be TRBD1 or TRBD2 (5 bases each). Germline CDR1 LGHNT, CDR2 FRNRAP. Trimming took off 0 bases at V and 8 bases at J, with 18 bases between the two ends. CDR3 length: 16 residues. The CDR3 loop reads CASGLVPGPRSLTQYF. The CDR3 DNA follows: TGTGCTAGTGGTTTGGTACCGGGACCCCGATCCCTTACGCAGTATTTT.

This chain uses TRBV12-3 or TRBV12-4 with TRBJ1-1; TRBD1 matches 7 bases. V lost 1 base, J lost 4 bases, and 9 bases stayed unmatched. The CDR3 is 16 residues long. CDR3 sequence reads: CASSLDNRGYGTEAFF. For the CDR3, the DNA is TGTGCCAGCAGTTTAGATAACAGGGGCTACGGCACTGAAGCTTTCTTT.

The V gene is TRBV20-1, the J gene TRBJ2-7, with TRBD2 matching over 9 bases. Germline CDR1 DFQATT, CDR2 SNEGSKA (reference sequence). V was pared by 2 bases and J by 0 bases, with 5 bases of the junction left unmatched. This CDR3 is 15 amino acids long. CDR3 sequence reads: CSARPTSGLSYEQYF. The CDR3, as DNA: TGCAGTGCTAGACCGACTAGCGGCCTCTCCTACGAGCAGTACTTC.

The genes are TRBV18 and TRBJ1-2; D unresolved. V lost 4 bases and J lost 8, with 17 bases in between. The CDR3 length is 14 residues. The V gene's germline CDR1 is KGHSH and CDR2 LQKENI. CDR3 DNA sequence: TGTGCCAGCTCACGTGAAGAGACGGTGAGGGGCTACACCTTC. Amino acid sequence: CASSREETVRGYTF.

V usage is TRBV5-1 and J usage is TRBJ2-1, with 10 bases identical to TRBD1. This CDR3 region has 17 residues. After removal of 2 bases from V and 9 bases from J, the junction contained 14 bases not matched to a gene. The germline V gene has CDR1 SGHRS and CDR2 YFSETQ. The CDR3 region is CASSLPGQGQGSGEQFF. In DNA, the CDR3 is TGCGCCAGCAGCTTACCGGGACAGGGACAGGGGTCGGGTGAGCAGTTCTTC.

The J gene is TRBJ2-7, the V gene TRBV12-3 or TRBV12-4, with 7 bases that match TRBD2. This CDR3 comprises 13 residues. The V segment lost 3 bases and the J segment 6 bases; nucleotides outside the gene matches: 5. The CDR3 is CASSLREGTEQYF. In DNA, the CDR3 is TGTGCCAGCAGTTTGAGGGAGGGAACCGAGCAGTACTTC.

This clonotype was observed a handful of times. This rearrangement joins TRBV20-1 to TRBJ2-7, with no clear D. CDR3 length: 10 amino acids. Germline CDR1 reads DFQATT; CDR2 reads SNEGSKA (reference sequence). Trimming stripped 6 bases from V and 6 bases from J, with 9 bases between. The CDR3 nucleotides are TGCAGTGCCACCGGGTCCGAGCAGTACTTC. The encoded protein is CSATGSEQYF.

V is TRBV29-1 and J is TRBJ1-2; TRBD1 might be the D (5 bases). The CDR3 runs to 13 residues. Germline CDR1 SQVTM, CDR2 ANQGSEA. Between the trimmed V and J ends, which lost 0 bases and 4 bases, there was a span of 9 bases. CDR3 sequence: CSVEERQFYGYTF. CDR3 bases: TGCAGCGTTGAAGAGAGACAGTTCTATGGCTACACCTTC.

In its sample, this clonotype was seen a few times. The chain has TRBV28 and TRBJ2-1; D unresolved. CDR3 size: 12 residues. V dropped 3 bases and J dropped 9 bases, with 9 bases sitting between them. Germline V gives CDR1 MDHEN, CDR2 SYDVKM. The CDR3 region has the DNA TGTGCCAGCAGTTTTGGTTCGGCTGAGCAGTTCTTC. Its protein is CASSFGSAEQFF.

This chain links TRBV7-6 with TRBJ2-1, with D hard to call. The V gene's germline CDR1 is SGHVS and CDR2 FNYEAQ. The V and J ends lost 3 bases and 9 bases respectively, with 12 bases between them. The CDR3 loop spans 13 amino acids. CDR3 coding DNA: TGTGCCAGCAGCTTTCGTGAGTCAAGTGAGCAGTTCTTC. Translation gives CASSFRESSEQFF.